Sequencing of this T cell receptor beta chain was carried out in a study of patients and donors after allogeneic stem cell transplantation. Each CDR3 protein is one row after TCRdb ran MiXCR on the RT-PCR reads. Of about a million distinct CDR3 sequences in the sample, over 15% were seen once. V was trimmed by 1 base and J by 0 bases, leaving 16 bases between them. Germline lookup yields CDR1 SNHLY and CDR2 FYNNEI. The CDR3 is 17 amino acids. The chain carries TRBV2 and TRBJ2-7; tentative D call: TRBD2 (6 bases). The source of this sequence is a human donor who was either an allogeneic HSCT recipient or a stem cell or donor lymphocyte infusion donor (not recorded which). It is not recorded whose cells these are; they may come from a transplant donor. Sequencing input: blood, either unsorted or a sorted T cell fraction (not recorded which). This chain's CDR3 is CASSEVLAGPISYEQYF. The CDR3 bases are TGTGCCAGCAGTGAAGTATTGGCGGGGCCGATCTCCTACGAGCAGTACTTC.